This passage covers 17 T cell receptor beta chains from one sample sequenced in a study of cytomegalovirus exposure and HLA in healthy donors. The PCR ran on 60 Vbeta and 13 Jbeta primers. Sequencing used immunoSEQ multiplex PCR; TCRdb keeps in-frame clones, though not all of them. Across around 75,000 clones, the top ten clones capture less than 6% of the sample. Sequences were obtained from PBMCs. The receptor source for this set is a man in his forties or fifties in good health and CMV-seronegative.

The chain recombines TRBV5-6 with TRBJ2-5, with a weak D call TRBD1 (8 bases). V gave up 5 bases and J gave up 5 bases, with 19 bases separating them. Germline CDR1 is SGHDT and CDR2 is YYEEEE. The CDR3 is 15 amino acids. CDR3 in DNA: TGTGCCAGCAGTCACAGGGGGACTACCCTGGAGACCCAGTACTTC. Its protein is CASSHRGTTLETQYF.

The chain links TRBV12-1 to TRBJ2-5; the table calls TRBD1, which could not be checked here. TRBV12-1 is termed a pseudogene. The CDR3 consists of 15 residues. CDR3 sequence reads: CASSFVRQTQETQYF. The DNA of the CDR3 is TGTGCCAGCAGCTTTGTGAGACAGACTCAAGAGACCCAGTACTTC.

The chain combines TRBV27 with TRBJ2-4; 9 bases line up with TRBD2. CDR3 length: 14 residues. Germline V gives CDR1 MNHEY, CDR2 SMNVEV (reference sequence). The J segment lost 8 bases and the V segment lost 3 bases, leaving 5 bases of the junction unmatched. The CDR3 protein is CASSLSRLADIQYF. The CDR3 DNA reads as TGTGCCAGCAGTTTGTCTAGACTAGCGGACATTCAGTACTTC.

The genes are TRBV18 and TRBJ1-4, with 7 bases lining up with TRBD1. V trimming: 6 bases; J trimming: 5 bases; junction bases outside the gene matches: 6. This CDR3 is built from 14 residues. The V gene's germline CDR1 is KGHSH and CDR2 LQKENI. CDR3 sequence (DNA): TGTGCCAGCTCGCCGGGACAGCTAAATGAAAAACTGTTTTTT. This codes for CASSPGQLNEKLFF.

The gene calls are TRBV27 and TRBJ2-5; TRBD2 matches at 8 bases. The CDR3 is 15 residues long. V lost 3 bases to trimming and J lost 1 base; unmatched junction nucleotides: 4. The V gene's germline CDR1 is MNHEY and CDR2 SMNVEV (reference sequence). The CDR3 sequence: CASSLSSGLQETQYF. The CDR3, as DNA: TGTGCCAGCAGTTTGTCTAGCGGGCTCCAAGAGACCCAGTACTTC.

This chain connects TRBV9 to TRBJ2-1, with 9 bases aligning to TRBD2. CDR1 and CDR2 from the germline V gene are SGDLS and YYNGEE. Trimming at V came to 0 bases and at J to 9 bases, leaving 7 bases not matched to a gene. This CDR3 has 15 amino acids. The CDR3: CASSVDWTSDVEQFF. Here the CDR3 DNA reads TGTGCCAGCAGCGTAGATTGGACTAGCGACGTTGAGCAGTTCTTC.

V gene TRBV2 combines with J gene TRBJ2-2; 8 nucleotides align to TRBD2. The CDR3 is made up of 14 amino acids. J gave up 4 bases and V 3 bases, and 1 base lay outside the gene matches. Germline CDR1 reads SNHLY; CDR2 reads FYNNEI. The CDR3 nucleotides read TGTGCCAGCAGTGAGGGACTAGGCACCGGGGAGCTGTTTTTT. Its translation is CASSEGLGTGELFF.

This sequence joins TRBV7-8 and TRBJ2-2; 8 positions match TRBD1. V lost 1 base, J lost 4 bases, and 2 bases stayed unmatched. The germline V gene has CDR1 SGHVS and CDR2 FQNEAQ. This CDR3 contains 15 residues. The CDR3 is CASSLGTGFTGELFF. DNA for the CDR3: TGTGCCAGCAGCTTAGGGACAGGGTTCACCGGGGAGCTGTTTTTT.

The V and J genes are TRBV18 and TRBJ1-6, with 7 bases aligning to TRBD1. Germline assignment: CDR1 KGHSH and CDR2 LQKENI. CDR3 length equals 15 residues. V lost 3 bases, J lost 9 bases, and 8 bases stayed unmatched. The CDR3 DNA is TGTGCCAGCTCACCCGTTGGACAGGTTATTTCACCCCTCCACTTT. Its protein is CASSPVGQVISPLHF.

The chain links TRBV4-2 to TRBJ2-5; 10 positions agree with TRBD1. CDR3 length: 16 amino acids. Germline CDR1 LGHNA, CDR2 YNFKEQ. The V segment lost 4 bases and the J segment 6 bases; nucleotides outside the gene matches: 11. The CDR3 bases are TGTGCCAGCAGCCTTGGGACAGGGGACGCGGAAAAGACCCAGTACTTC. Protein sequence: CASSLGTGDAEKTQYF.

The genes are TRBV7-9 and TRBJ1-2; TRBD1 might be the D (5 bases). The V gene lost 1 base and the J gene lost 3 bases, with 12 bases spanning the gap. The germline gives CDR1 SEHNR, CDR2 FQNEAQ (reference sequence). The CDR3 contains 15 residues. The CDR3 nucleotides read TGTGCCAGCAGCTTAGTCGGGACTACTTACTATGGCTACACCTTC. Encoded protein: CASSLVGTTYYGYTF.

The V and J genes are TRBV19 and TRBJ1-5; D is perhaps TRBD1 (5 bases). Germline CDR1 reads LNHDA; CDR2 reads SQIVND (reference sequence). V shed 11 bases and J shed 2 bases, with 13 bases lying between them. The CDR3 loop spans 13 amino acids. The CDR3 protein is CAGGAVRNQPQHF. The DNA for the CDR3 is TGTGCCGGTGGGGCGGTGCGCAATCAGCCCCAGCATTTT. Full variable domain (outside the CDR3, taken from reference TRBV19 and TRBJ1-5): DGGITQSPKYLFRKEGQNVTLSCEQNLNHDAMYWYRQDPGQGLRLIYYSQIVNDFQKGDIAEGYSVSREKKESFPLTVTSAQKNPTAFYLCAGGAVRNQPQHFGDGTRLSIL.

The chain carries TRBV4-2 and TRBJ2-2; D is uncertain. The CDR3 spans 14 residues. V was clipped by 4 bases and J by 1 base, with 7 bases between them. Germline loops: CDR1 LGHNA, CDR2 YNFKEQ. The chain's CDR3 is CASSPYQNTGELFF. The DNA of the CDR3 is TGTGCCAGCAGCCCCTACCAGAACACCGGGGAGCTGTTTTTT.

The chain combines TRBV28 with TRBJ2-5, with D possibly matching TRBD1 (6 bases). This CDR3 has 16 residues. V lost 6 bases and J lost 4, with 21 bases in between. The germline V gene has CDR1 MDHEN and CDR2 SYDVKM. The CDR3, as DNA: TGTGCCAGCAGCTACTTTGAGGGCACAGGGTCAGAGACCCAGTACTTC. This codes for CASSYFEGTGSETQYF.

The genes are TRBV19 and TRBJ1-5; D call uncertain. Per the germline V gene, CDR1 is LNHDA and CDR2 is SQIVND (reference sequence). CDR3 length: 11 residues. Trimming shortened V by 4 bases and J by 11 bases, and 9 bases separated the two germline ends. The CDR3 is CASSNHTAQHF. CDR3 coding DNA: TGTGCCAGTAGTAATCACACAGCCCAGCATTTT.

The chain employs TRBV7-9 and TRBJ2-5, with D perhaps TRBD2 (6 bases). CDR1 SEHNR and CDR2 FQNEAQ come from the germline V gene (reference sequence). CDR3 size: 14 residues. The germline V and J ends were trimmed by 4 bases and 5 bases, with 14 bases remaining between them. CDR3: CASSSSTRKETQYF. The CDR3 nucleotides are TGTGCCAGCAGCTCGTCGACTAGGAAGGAGACCCAGTACTTC.

This chain uses TRBV11-3 with TRBJ2-7; 9 bases agree with TRBD1. The CDR3 has 15 amino acids. V gave up 5 bases and J gave up 1 base; unmatched junction bases: 6. Looked up from germline, CDR1 is SGHNT and CDR2 is YENEEA. CDR3 in amino acids: CASSLQTGGSYEQYF. Written as DNA, the CDR3 is TGTGCCAGCAGCCTGCAGACAGGGGGATCCTACGAGCAGTACTTC.